What follows is one TCR beta chain and its context. Its antigen is still unknown. There were TCR beta CDR3 regions amplified from RNA transcripts. During a first-round RT-PCR of the TCR CDR3, the HTBI primer set was used. TCRdb fed the multiplex PCR reads into MiXCR, producing one record per CDR3 protein. The repertoire holds about 400,000 distinct CDR3 sequences, with around 14% as singletons. This sample is part of a study of T cells in Graves' hyperthyroidism and ophthalmopathy. The V end was cut by 8 bases, the J end by 6 bases, with 5 bases between. The CDR3 runs to 10 residues. Broader study findings: In blood, most of the thyroid clonotypes expanded above 0.001 were also present.

The chain recombines TRBV12-3 or TRBV12-4 with TRBJ2-1; D call uncertain. The origin of this receptor is a woman aged 18-35 years with Graves' hyperthyroidism. The sequencing input was blood. DNA of the CDR3: TGTGCCAGCGGGGTCAATGAGCAGTTCTTC. Translated, it gives CASGVNEQFF.